This T cell receptor (beta chain) derives from a study of blood T cells in healthy people across ages. V dropped 0 bases and J dropped 6 bases, with 15 bases sitting between them. Germline CDR1 reads MGHRA; CDR2 reads YSYEKL. The CDR3 spans 15 residues. This clonotype has just a few counts. Primers used in a second PCR of about 7 to 12 cycles were a sample-barcoded 5' primer and a J-beta primer mix. TCRdb fed the 5' RACE reads into MiXCR, producing one record per CDR3 protein. The sample gives more than 900,000 distinct CDR3 sequences, under 30% of which show up once; about 0.8% is in the top ten. These same records also appear under a second study, on T cells of mothers and their children. That study adds: The yield was over 9.5 million TCR beta CDR3 reads from each mother and approximately 3.1 million from each child.

The sample consisted of blood. The origin of this receptor is a girl under 10 years old in good health. The gene calls are TRBV4-1 and TRBJ2-7, with a tentative D call TRBD1 (5 bases). The CDR3 region has the DNA TGCGCCAGCAGCCAAGATCAGGTGCAGGGTCTCGAGCAGTACTTC. Translation: CASSQDQVQGLEQYF.